This TCR beta chain was sequenced in a study of blood T cells in healthy people across ages. The sample holds a few counts of this clonotype. Its ends do not fully match the called genes, so a read error is possible. Primed by a sample-barcoded 5' primer and a J-beta primer mix, a second PCR proceeded for about 7 to 12 cycles. MiXCR, run by TCRdb on the 5' RACE reads, gives a single entry per CDR3 protein. The repertoire holds 550,000 to 750,000 distinct CDR3 sequences, 21% seen once, with under 4% in the top ten. The CDR3 totals 12 residues. Germline V gene lookup returns CDR1 SGHDN and CDR2 FVKESK. V and J are TRBV14 and TRBJ1-6; 8 bases are shared with TRBD1. The sequence was obtained from a man between 65 and 85 years old in good health. Sequencing input: blood. Here the CDR3 DNA reads TGTGCCGGCAGGGGGCCGAATTCACCCCTCCACTTT. Amino acid sequence: CAGRGPNSPLHF.